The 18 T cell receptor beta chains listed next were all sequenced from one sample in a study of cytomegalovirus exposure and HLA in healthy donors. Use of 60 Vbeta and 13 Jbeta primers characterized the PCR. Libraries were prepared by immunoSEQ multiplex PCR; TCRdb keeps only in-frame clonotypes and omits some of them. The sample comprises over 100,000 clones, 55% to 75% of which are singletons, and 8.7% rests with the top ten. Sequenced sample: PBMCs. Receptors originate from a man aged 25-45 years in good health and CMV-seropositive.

The CDR3: CASNTGVNTEAFF. CDR3 nucleotide sequence: TGTGCCAGCAATACAGGGGTGAACACTGAAGCTTTCTTT. The chain links TRBV28 to TRBJ1-1, with TRBD1 identical over 7 bases. This CDR3 is 13 amino acids long. Germline CDR1 and CDR2: MDHEN and SYDVKM. V gave up 7 bases and J gave up 0 bases; unmatched junction bases: 2.

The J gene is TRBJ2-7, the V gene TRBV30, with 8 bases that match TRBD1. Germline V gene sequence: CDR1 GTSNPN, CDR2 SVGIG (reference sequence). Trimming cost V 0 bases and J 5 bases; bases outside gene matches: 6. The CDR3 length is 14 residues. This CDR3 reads CAWSVTGGLNEQYF. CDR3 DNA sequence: TGTGCCTGGAGTGTCACAGGGGGTCTCAACGAGCAGTACTTC.

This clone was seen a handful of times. Here the CDR3 DNA reads TGTGCCTGGAGTCGACAGGGGGGTATAGATACGCAGTATTTT. Protein product: CAWSRQGGIDTQYF. J is TRBJ2-3 and V is TRBV30; 9 bases are shared with TRBD1. This CDR3 region has 14 residues. Trimming took 2 bases from V and 5 from J; bases not matched to a gene: 5. Per germline, CDR1 GTSNPN and CDR2 SVGIG (reference sequence). Complete variable domain (other parts from reference TRBV30 and TRBJ2-3): SQTIHQWPATLVQPVGSPLSLECTVEGTSNPNLYWYRQAAGRGLQLLFYSVGIGQISSEVPQNLSASRPQDRQFILSSKKLLLSDSGFYLCAWSRQGGIDTQYFGPGTRLTVL.

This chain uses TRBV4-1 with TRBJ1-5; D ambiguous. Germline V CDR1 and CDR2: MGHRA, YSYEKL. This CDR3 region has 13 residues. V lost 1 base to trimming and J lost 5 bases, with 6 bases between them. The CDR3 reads CASSQVQDQPQHF. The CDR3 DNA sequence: TGCGCCAGCAGCCAAGTGCAGGATCAGCCCCAGCATTTT.

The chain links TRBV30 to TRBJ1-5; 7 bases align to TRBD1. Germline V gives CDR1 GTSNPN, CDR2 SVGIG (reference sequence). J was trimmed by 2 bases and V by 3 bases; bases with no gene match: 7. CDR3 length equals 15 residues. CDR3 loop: CAWSRYGTGNQPQHF. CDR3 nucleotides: TGTGCCTGGAGCCGGTACGGGACAGGCAATCAGCCCCAGCATTTT.

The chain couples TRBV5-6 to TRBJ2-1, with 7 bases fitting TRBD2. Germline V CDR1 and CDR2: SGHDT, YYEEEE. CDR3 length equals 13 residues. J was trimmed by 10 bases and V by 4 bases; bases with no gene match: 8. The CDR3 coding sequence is TGTGCCAGCAGCCCGGTCAGCGGGGAGGAGCAGTTCTTC. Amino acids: CASSPVSGEEQFF.

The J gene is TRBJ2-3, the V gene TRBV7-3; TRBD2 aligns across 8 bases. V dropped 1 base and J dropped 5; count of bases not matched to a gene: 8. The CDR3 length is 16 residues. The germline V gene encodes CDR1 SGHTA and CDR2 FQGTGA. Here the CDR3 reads CASSLNGRAVGDTQYF. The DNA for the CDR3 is TGTGCCAGCAGCTTAAACGGGAGGGCCGTAGGAGATACGCAGTATTTT.

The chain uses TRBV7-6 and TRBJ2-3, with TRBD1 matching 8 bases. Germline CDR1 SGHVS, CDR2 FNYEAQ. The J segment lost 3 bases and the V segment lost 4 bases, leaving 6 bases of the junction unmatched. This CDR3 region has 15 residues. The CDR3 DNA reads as TGTGCCAGCAGCTCCGACAGGGGAGCGACAGATACGCAGTATTTT. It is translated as CASSSDRGATDTQYF.

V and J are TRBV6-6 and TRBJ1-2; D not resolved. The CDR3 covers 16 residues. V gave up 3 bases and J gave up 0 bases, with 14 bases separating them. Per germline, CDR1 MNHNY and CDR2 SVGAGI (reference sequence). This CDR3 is CASSYLGPVANYGYTF. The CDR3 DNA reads TGTGCCAGCAGTTATTTGGGCCCGGTAGCTAACTATGGCTACACCTTC.

The CDR3 protein is CASSPISGANVLTF. CDR3 bases: TGCGCCAGCAGTCCTATCTCTGGGGCCAACGTCCTGACTTTC. This sequence joins TRBV4-3 and TRBJ2-6; no clear D gene. This CDR3 has 14 amino acids. The germline CDR1 and CDR2 sequences are LGHNA and YSLEER. Trimming shortened V by 6 bases and J by 0 bases, and 6 bases separated the two germline ends.

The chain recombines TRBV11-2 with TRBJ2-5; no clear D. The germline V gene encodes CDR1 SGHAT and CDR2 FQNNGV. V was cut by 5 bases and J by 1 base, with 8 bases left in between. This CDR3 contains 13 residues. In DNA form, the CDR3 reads TGTGCCAGCAGCCCTATTCGCCAAGAGACCCAGTACTTC. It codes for CASSPIRQETQYF.

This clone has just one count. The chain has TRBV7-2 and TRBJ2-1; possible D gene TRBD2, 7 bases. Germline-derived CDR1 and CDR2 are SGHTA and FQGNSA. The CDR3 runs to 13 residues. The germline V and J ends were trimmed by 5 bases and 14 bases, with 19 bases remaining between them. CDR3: CASSRGEGTNKFF. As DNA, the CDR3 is TGTGCCAGCAGCAGGGGGGAGGGGACCAACAAGTTCTTC.

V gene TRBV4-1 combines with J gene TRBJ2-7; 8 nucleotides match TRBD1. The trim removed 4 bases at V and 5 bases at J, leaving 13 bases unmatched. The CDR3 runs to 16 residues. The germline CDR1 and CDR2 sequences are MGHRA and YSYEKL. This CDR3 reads CASSLNSARGLNEQYF. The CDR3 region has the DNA TGCGCCAGCAGCCTAAACTCCGCCAGGGGGCTCAACGAGCAGTACTTC.

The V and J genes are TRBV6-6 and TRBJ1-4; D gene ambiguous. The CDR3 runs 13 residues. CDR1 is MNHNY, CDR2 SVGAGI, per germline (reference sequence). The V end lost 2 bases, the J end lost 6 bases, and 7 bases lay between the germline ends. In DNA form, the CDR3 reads TGTGCCAGCAGTTACGTAGCGGATGAAAAACTGTTTTTT. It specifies CASSYVADEKLFF.

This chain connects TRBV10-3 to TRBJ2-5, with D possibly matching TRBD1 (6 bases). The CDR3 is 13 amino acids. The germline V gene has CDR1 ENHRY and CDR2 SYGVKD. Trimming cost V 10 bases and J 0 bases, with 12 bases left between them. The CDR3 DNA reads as TGTGCCAGTGGGACACCGTACCAAGAGACCCAGTACTTC. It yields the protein CASGTPYQETQYF.

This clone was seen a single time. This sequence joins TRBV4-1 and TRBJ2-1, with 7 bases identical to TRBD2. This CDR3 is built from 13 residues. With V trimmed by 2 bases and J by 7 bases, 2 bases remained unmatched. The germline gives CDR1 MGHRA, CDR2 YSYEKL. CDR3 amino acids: CASSQLGGNEQFF. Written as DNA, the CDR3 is TGCGCCAGCAGCCAATTGGGGGGGAATGAGCAGTTCTTC.

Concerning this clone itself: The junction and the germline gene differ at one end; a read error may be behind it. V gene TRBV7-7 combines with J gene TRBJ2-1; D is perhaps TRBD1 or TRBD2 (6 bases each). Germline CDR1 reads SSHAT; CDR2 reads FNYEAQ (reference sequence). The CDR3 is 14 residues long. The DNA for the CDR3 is TGTGCTAGCAGCTTAGGGGGGCAGGGTGATGAGCAGTTCTTC. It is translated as CASSLGGQGDEQFF.

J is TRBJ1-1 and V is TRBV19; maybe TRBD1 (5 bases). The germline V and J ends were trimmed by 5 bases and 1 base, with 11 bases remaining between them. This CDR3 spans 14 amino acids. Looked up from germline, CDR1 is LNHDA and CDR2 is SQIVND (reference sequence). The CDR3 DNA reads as TGTGCCAGTAGTCCCAATAGGGGGAACACTGAAGCTTTCTTT. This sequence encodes CASSPNRGNTEAFF.